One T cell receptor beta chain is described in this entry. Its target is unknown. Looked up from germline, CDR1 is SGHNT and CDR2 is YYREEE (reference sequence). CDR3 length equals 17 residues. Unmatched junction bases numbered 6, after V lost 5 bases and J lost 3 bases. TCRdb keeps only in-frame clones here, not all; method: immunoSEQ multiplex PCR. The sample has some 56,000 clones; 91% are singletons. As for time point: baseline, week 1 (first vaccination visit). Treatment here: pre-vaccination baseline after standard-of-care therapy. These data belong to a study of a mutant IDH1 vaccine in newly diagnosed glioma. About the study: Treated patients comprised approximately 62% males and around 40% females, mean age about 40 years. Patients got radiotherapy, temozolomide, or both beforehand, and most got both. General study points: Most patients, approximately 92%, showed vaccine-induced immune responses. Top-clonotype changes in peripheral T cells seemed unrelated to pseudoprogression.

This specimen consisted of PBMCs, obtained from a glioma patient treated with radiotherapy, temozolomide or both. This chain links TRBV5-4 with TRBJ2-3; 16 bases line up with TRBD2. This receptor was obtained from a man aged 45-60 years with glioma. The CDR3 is CASRPGTSGRATDTQYF. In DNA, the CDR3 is TGTGCCAGCAGACCTGGGACTAGCGGGAGGGCTACAGATACGCAGTATTTT.